This TCR beta chain originates from a study of T-cell reconstitution after alpha-beta-depleted transplantation in children. General study results and limits: Several hundred expanded graft clones reportedly were the source of alpha-beta T cells about two months after transplant. Counts and diversity of T cells one year after transplant came mostly from newly produced T cells.

Trimming removed 4 bases from V and 7 bases from J, with 14 bases in between. This CDR3 spans 13 amino acids. Germline CDR1 is SGHDN and CDR2 is FVKESK. As to this clonotype: Its antigen is unidentified.

For TCRbeta, the library was prepared with unique molecular identifiers. TCRdb used MiXCR to reprocess the PCR reads, holding one entry per CDR3 protein. Of about a million distinct CDR3 sequences in the sample, 25% to 30% are singletons; the top ten hold roughly 27%. The specimen comprised PBMCs, mostly from graft donor cells, sampled 360 days after TCRalphabeta/CD19-depleted stem cell transplant. The clonotype comes from a boy under three years old who had a stem cell transplant for SCID, so the T cells may come from the graft donor. V is TRBV14 and J is TRBJ2-7; either TRBD1 or TRBD2 may fit D (5 bases each). CDR3 region: CASSLGDLREQYF. CDR3 bases: TGTGCCAGCAGCCTCGGGGACCTACGGGAGCAGTACTTC. Based on the CDR3 plus reference TRBV14 and TRBJ2-7, the full variable domain is EAGVTQFPSHSVIEKGQTVTLRCDPISGHDNLYWYRRVMGKEIKFLLHFVKESKQDESGMPNNRFLAERTGGTYSTLKVQPAELEDSGVYFCASSLGDLREQYFGPGTRLTVT.